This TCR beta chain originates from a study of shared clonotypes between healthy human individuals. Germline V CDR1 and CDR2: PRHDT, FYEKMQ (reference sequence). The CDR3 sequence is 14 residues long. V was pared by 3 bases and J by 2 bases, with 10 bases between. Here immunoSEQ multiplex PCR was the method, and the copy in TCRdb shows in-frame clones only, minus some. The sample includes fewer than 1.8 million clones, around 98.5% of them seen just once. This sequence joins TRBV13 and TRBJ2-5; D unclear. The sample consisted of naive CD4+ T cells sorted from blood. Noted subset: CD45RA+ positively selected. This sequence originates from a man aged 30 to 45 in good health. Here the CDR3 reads CASSFGHNQETQYF. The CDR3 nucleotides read TGTGCCAGCAGCTTTGGGCACAATCAAGAGACCCAGTACTTC.